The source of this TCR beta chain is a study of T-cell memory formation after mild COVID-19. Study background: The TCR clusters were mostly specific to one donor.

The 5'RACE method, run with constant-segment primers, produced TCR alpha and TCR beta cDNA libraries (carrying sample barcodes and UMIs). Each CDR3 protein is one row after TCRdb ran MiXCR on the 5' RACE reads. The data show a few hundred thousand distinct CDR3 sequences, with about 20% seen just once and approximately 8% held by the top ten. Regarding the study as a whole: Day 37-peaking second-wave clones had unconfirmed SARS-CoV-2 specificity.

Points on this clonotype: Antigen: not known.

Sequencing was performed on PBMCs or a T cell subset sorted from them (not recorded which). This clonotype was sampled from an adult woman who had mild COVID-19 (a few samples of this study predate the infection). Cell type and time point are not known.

The CDR3 loop is CASSLHLSKPETQYF. CDR3 nucleotides: TGTGCCAGCAGTTTACACCTTTCGAAACCGGAGACCCAGTACTTC. J is TRBJ2-5 and V is TRBV12-3 or TRBV12-4; D is ambiguous. The CDR3 has 15 amino acids. The V gene lost 2 bases and the J gene lost 5 bases, with 15 bases spanning the gap.